The 14 T cell receptor beta chains presented below share a single source sample, sequenced in a study of blood T cell repertoires in COVID-19. TCRdb's copy holds only in-frame clones and misses some; the assay was immunoSEQ multiplex PCR. The sample lists about 250,000 clones; about 83% were seen once. Sequencing input: peripheral blood. All receptors derive from a woman aged 80 or over with COVID-19, enrolled during active disease.

V gene TRBV2 combines with J gene TRBJ1-6, with D maybe TRBD1 (6 bases). Germline CDR1 and CDR2: SNHLY and FYNNEI. The V gene lost 3 bases and the J gene lost 4 bases, with 7 bases spanning the gap. The CDR3 covers 14 residues. The CDR3 reads CASSEQGYNSPLHF. In DNA, the CDR3 is TGTGCCAGCAGTGAGCAGGGGTATAATTCACCCCTCCACTTT. The whole variable domain, remainder taken from reference TRBV2 and TRBJ1-6, is EPEVTQTPSHQVTQMGQEVILRCVPISNHLYFYWYRQILGQKVEFLVSFYNNEISEKSEIFDDQFSVERPDGSNFTLKIRSTKLEDSAMYFCASSEQGYNSPLHFGNGTRLTVT.

The genes are TRBV6-1 and TRBJ1-5; 9 bases match TRBD1. The ends lost 1 base at V and 4 bases at J; junction bases unmatched: 14. Germline V gene sequence: CDR1 MNHNS, CDR2 SASEGT. The CDR3 consists of 19 residues. CDR3 sequence (DNA): TGTGCCAGCAGTGAAGGGGACAGGGATATTGTACGCCCTAATCAGCCCCAGCATTTT. It is translated as CASSEGDRDIVRPNQPQHF.

The chain has TRBV19 and TRBJ2-6; TRBD2 matches at 7 bases. CDR3 length equals 18 residues. The ends lost 7 bases at V and 2 bases at J; junction bases unmatched: 14. In germline, CDR1 is LNHDA, CDR2 SQIVND (reference sequence). This CDR3 reads CASTSRRMGGTGANVLTF. The CDR3 nucleotides are TGTGCCAGTACCTCTCGGCGAATGGGGGGGACTGGGGCCAACGTCCTGACTTTC.

J is TRBJ2-7 and V is TRBV15; no definite D call. Deletions cut 0 bases from V and 2 bases from J, with 11 bases between. CDR3 size: 15 residues. Looked up from germline, CDR1 is LNHNV and CDR2 is YYDKDF (reference sequence). CDR3 amino acids: CATSRDLGSPYEQYF. In DNA form, the CDR3 reads TGTGCCACCAGCAGAGATCTAGGTTCCCCCTACGAGCAGTACTTC. The variable domain in full, with the rest retrieved from reference TRBV15 and TRBJ2-7, is DAMVIQNPRYQVTQFGKPVTLSCSQTLNHNVMYWYQQKSSQAPKLLFHYYDKDFNNEADTPDNFQSRRPNTSFCFLDIRSPGLGDTAMYLCATSRDLGSPYEQYFGPGTRLTVT.

V is TRBV28 and J is TRBJ1-4; TRBD1 matches 9 bases. CDR1 and CDR2 (germline): MDHEN, SYDVKM. V was clipped by 6 bases and J by 8 bases; unmatched bases: 1. The CDR3 loop spans 12 amino acids. CDR3 residues: CASRDRGEKLFF. For the CDR3, the DNA is TGTGCCAGCAGAGACAGGGGGGAAAAACTGTTTTTT.

The gene calls are TRBV28 and TRBJ2-7, with TRBD1 matching over 7 bases. Germline V gene lookup returns CDR1 MDHEN and CDR2 SYDVKM. V gave up 5 bases and J gave up 4 bases; unmatched junction bases: 8. This CDR3 is built from 14 residues. The DNA of the CDR3 is TGTGCCAGCAGTCCCCTTGACAGGGTATACGAGCAGTACGTC. It is translated as CASSPLDRVYEQYV.

The gene calls are TRBV28 and TRBJ2-7; TRBD1 agrees at 9 bases. Trimming took 2 bases from V and 4 from J; bases not matched to a gene: 9. Germline CDR1 and CDR2: MDHEN and SYDVKM. This CDR3 has 16 amino acids. Here the CDR3 reads CASSLPAGTGTYEQYF. As DNA, the CDR3 is TGTGCCAGCAGTTTACCGGCGGGGACAGGGACGTACGAGCAGTACTTC.

The CDR3 reads CASSRTSGAYNEQFF. In DNA form, the CDR3 reads TGTGCCAGCAGCCGGACTAGCGGGGCTTACAATGAGCAGTTCTTC. V is TRBV5-4 and J is TRBJ2-1; TRBD2 aligns across 12 bases. The ends lost 4 bases at V and 4 bases at J; junction bases unmatched: 3. The CDR3 length is 15 residues. CDR1 SGHNT and CDR2 YYREEE come from the germline V gene (reference sequence).

The CDR3 loop is CASSSPDRGYEKLFF. In DNA form, the CDR3 reads TGTGCCAGTAGTTCCCCGGACAGGGGTTATGAAAAACTGTTTTTT. This chain joins TRBV19 and TRBJ1-4; 9 bases line up with TRBD1. This CDR3 region has 15 residues. J was trimmed by 6 bases and V by 5 bases; bases with no gene match: 7. Germline V gene lookup returns CDR1 LNHDA and CDR2 SQIVND (reference sequence).

The V call is TRBV7-8, the J call TRBJ2-1, with 7 nucleotides matching TRBD1. Germline-derived CDR1 and CDR2 are SGHVS and FQNEAQ. After removal of 5 bases from V and 2 bases from J, the junction contained 12 bases not matched to a gene. The CDR3 loop spans 17 amino acids. The CDR3 is CASSPGGYRGPYNEQFF. The CDR3 DNA reads as TGTGCCAGCAGCCCTGGAGGTTACAGGGGCCCCTACAATGAGCAGTTCTTC.

The chain is built from TRBV6-1 and TRBJ1-6; a possible D gene is TRBD1 (6 bases). The CDR3 covers 14 residues. Germline CDR1 is MNHNS and CDR2 is SASEGT. The V gene lost 0 bases and the J gene lost 7 bases, with 7 bases spanning the gap. This chain's CDR3 is CASSEAGANSPLHF. The CDR3 DNA sequence: TGTGCCAGCAGTGAAGCGGGGGCCAATTCACCCCTCCACTTT.

The chain joins TRBV7-9 to TRBJ1-5; D is ambiguous. Trimming removed 0 bases from V and 1 base from J, with 4 bases in between. The CDR3 is 14 residues long. Germline CDR1 reads SEHNR; CDR2 reads FQNEAQ (reference sequence). The CDR3 loop is CASSLAGSNQPQHF. The CDR3 coding sequence is TGTGCCAGCAGCTTAGCGGGCAGCAATCAGCCCCAGCATTTT.

The table lists this clone with a few counts. The V call is TRBV5-4, the J call TRBJ1-2; 7 positions agree with TRBD1. The V gene's germline CDR1 is SGHNT and CDR2 YYREEE (reference sequence). V shed 4 bases and J 8 bases; nucleotides not matched to a gene: 8. The CDR3 has 13 residues. The CDR3 here is CASSLEGARGYTF. The CDR3 nucleotides read TGTGCCAGCAGCCTCGAGGGGGCGAGGGGCTACACCTTC.

This chain joins TRBV5-1 and TRBJ2-2; no clear D. CDR1 is SGHRS, CDR2 YFSETQ, per germline. This CDR3 has 14 residues. Deletions cut 0 bases from V and 4 bases from J, with 7 bases between. CDR3 sequence: CASSLGYTTGELFF. The CDR3, as DNA: TGCGCCAGCAGCTTGGGTTACACCACCGGGGAGCTGTTTTTT.